This TCR beta chain was sequenced during a study of cytomegalovirus exposure and HLA in healthy donors. Study summary: Of several hundred genotyped donors, more than 70% clustered with self-reported Caucasian donors. Study-wide findings and caveats: Three of the chains that were CMV-associated were confirmed in vitro to be specific for CMV antigens. It was shown in a later analysis that HLA-associated TCR beta chains were more clonally expanded than other, equally common chains.

PCR employed 60 Vbeta and 13 Jbeta primers. Repertoires were generated with immunoSEQ multiplex PCR, while TCRdb's copy carries only in-frame clones and drops some. The sample gives about 150,000 clones, roughly 85% of which show up once; 3% to 3.5% is in the top ten. In the case of this clone: Its antigen is unidentified.

The CDR3 spans 12 residues. The V gene lost 3 bases and the J gene lost 8 bases, with 11 bases spanning the gap. Per the germline V gene, CDR1 is SGDLS and CDR2 is YYNGEE. The sequenced material came from PBMCs. This receptor was taken from a male donor in good health and CMV-seronegative. The chain uses TRBV9 and TRBJ1-2, with a tentative D call TRBD1 (5 bases). The CDR3: CASSARGGGYTF. The DNA for the CDR3 is TGTGCCAGCAGCGCAAGGGGCGGAGGCTACACCTTC.